These T cell receptor beta chains were read from a single sample in a study of response to subunit inactivated influenza vaccine. One entry per CDR3 protein results from TCRdb running MiXCR on the RT-PCR reads. Here the sample spans about 520,000 distinct CDR3 sequences, under 8.5% being singletons. This specimen consisted of PBMCs from blood, obtained roughly 24 months after vaccination. The receptors derive from a man aged 50 to 75 who received an inactivated influenza vaccine. Both conserved end residues are part of each CDR3. The D gene is left open where the match is weak. Some rows have no size entry. The others give once, few or many, or a class for an expanded clone.

clone size,V gene,D gene,J gene,CDR3 protein,CDR3 DNA
.,TRBV11-2,.,TRBJ2-1,CASSAPPLGHEQFF,TGTGCCAGCAGCGCACCCCCCCTCGGTCATGAGCAGTTCTTC
.,TRBV11-2,TRBD2,TRBJ2-1,CASSQGLAELRPFF,TGTGCCAGCAGCCAGGGACTAGCGGAGCTTAGGCCGTTCTTC
many,TRBV12-3/TRBV12-4,.,TRBJ2-2,CASSFRGNGELFF,TGTGCCAGCAGTTTTCGGGGTAACGGGGAGCTGTTTTTT
few,TRBV10-3,TRBD1,TRBJ1-5,CAISGGPGGAGNQPQHF,TGTGCCATCAGTGGGGGTCCAGGGGGCGCAGGCAATCAGCCCCAGCATTTT
few,TRBV20-1,TRBD2,TRBJ2-1,CSASPTGGGGLRYNEQFF,TGCAGTGCTAGCCCGACGGGAGGGGGGGGCCTAAGGTACAATGAGCAGTTCTTC
many,TRBV21-1,.,TRBJ2-5,CASSTGQGGQETQYF,TGTGCCAGCAGCACGGGACAGGGGGGCCAAGAGACCCAGTACTTC
.,TRBV20-1,TRBD1,TRBJ1-2,CSAPDRENYGYTF,TGCAGTGCCCCGGACAGGGAGAACTATGGCTACACCTTC
many,TRBV7-2,TRBD2,TRBJ2-2,CASSLAASGRTGELFF,TGTGCCAGCAGCTTAGCAGCTAGCGGACGCACCGGGGAGCTGTTTTTT
many,TRBV5-1,TRBD1,TRBJ1-2,CASSSHRGVGNYGYTF,TGCGCCAGCAGCTCCCACAGGGGAGTTGGGAACTATGGCTACACCTTC
.,TRBV10-3,.,TRBJ2-1,CAISERIGGNEQFF,TGTGCCATCAGTGAGAGGATTGGGGGCAATGAGCAGTTCTTC
few,TRBV12-3/TRBV12-4,TRBD1,TRBJ2-5,CASSGQGVETQYF,TGTGCCAGCAGTGGACAGGGGGTTGAGACCCAGTACTTC
many,TRBV12-3/TRBV12-4,TRBD1,TRBJ2-1,CASTKTGSYEQFF,TGTGCCAGCACCAAGACAGGGAGCTATGAGCAGTTCTTC
.,TRBV11-2,TRBD1,TRBJ1-1,CASSLVQGAQAFF,TGTGCCAGCAGCTTAGTTCAGGGGGCACAAGCTTTCTTT
.,TRBV20-1,TRBD1,TRBJ2-7,CSASRSGQAYEQYF,TGCAGTGCTAGCCGAAGCGGACAGGCCTACGAGCAGTACTTC
few,TRBV5-1,.,TRBJ2-3,CASSFRPVQEDTQYF,TGCGCCAGCAGCTTCCGTCCAGTCCAGGAAGATACGCAGTATTTT
.,TRBV29-1,.,TRBJ2-7,CSVGRDVSYEQYF,TGCAGCGTTGGCCGGGACGTATCCTACGAGCAGTACTTC
.,TRBV19,.,TRBJ1-1,CASRGTLGTEAFF,TGTGCCAGTAGGGGGACCCTGGGCACTGAAGCTTTCTTT
many,TRBV11-1,TRBD1,TRBJ1-1,CASSPYGTGGPGGTEAFF,TGTGCCAGCAGCCCCTACGGGACAGGGGGCCCCGGGGGGACTGAAGCTTTCTTT
.,TRBV2,.,TRBJ1-2,CASSENGGNAYGYTF,TGTGCCAGCAGTGAAAACGGGGGGAACGCCTATGGCTACACCTTC
few,TRBV20-1,TRBD1,TRBJ2-7,CSARTGQGVYEQYF,TGCAGTGCTAGAACTGGACAGGGGGTCTACGAGCAGTACTTC
few,TRBV5-1,TRBD2,TRBJ2-3,CASSLVLAGGSDTQYF,TGCGCCAGCAGCTTGGTGCTAGCGGGAGGATCAGATACGCAGTATTTT
many,TRBV7-2,TRBD2,TRBJ2-5,CASSLVLGRAGETQYF,TGTGCCAGCAGCTTAGTACTCGGGAGGGCCGGGGAGACCCAGTACTTC
many,TRBV25-1,TRBD2,TRBJ2-1,CASSGGLAGASEQFF,TGTGCCAGCAGTGGAGGACTAGCGGGAGCAAGTGAGCAGTTCTTC
.,TRBV20-1,.,TRBJ2-5,CSALSGLVETQYF,TGCAGTGCCCTATCCGGGTTAGTGGAGACCCAGTACTTC
few,TRBV7-2,TRBD2,TRBJ2-3,CASSAGLAEDTQYF,TGTGCCAGCAGCGCGGGACTAGCTGAAGATACGCAGTATTTT
many,TRBV7-2,.,TRBJ2-4,CASSWTAKNIQYF,TGTGCCAGCAGCTGGACAGCCAAAAACATTCAGTACTTC
few,TRBV7-9,TRBD1,TRBJ1-2,CASSPGTGFDGYTF,TGTGCCAGCAGCCCAGGGACAGGGTTTGATGGCTACACCTTC
many,TRBV4-1,.,TRBJ1-5,CASSQGGGGYSNQPQHF,TGCGCCAGCAGCCAGGGAGGTGGGGGTTATAGCAATCAGCCCCAGCATTTT
many,TRBV5-1,TRBD1,TRBJ2-1,CASSSGTALYNEQFF,TGCGCCAGCAGCTCCGGGACAGCGTTATACAATGAGCAGTTCTTC
.,TRBV6-4,TRBD2,TRBJ2-7,CASSIGTSGNEQYF,TGTGCCAGCAGCATCGGGACTAGCGGGAACGAGCAGTACTTC
.,TRBV7-2,TRBD2,TRBJ2-1,CASSSDGTSPYNEQFF,TGTGCCAGCAGCTCAGATGGGACTAGCCCGTACAATGAGCAGTTCTTC
few,TRBV4-3,TRBD2,TRBJ2-1,CASSQDTSGRAGEQFF,TGCGCCAGCAGCCAAGATACTAGCGGGAGGGCCGGTGAGCAGTTCTTC
few,TRBV20-1,TRBD2,TRBJ2-3,CSASSSGRTDTQYF,TGCAGTGCTAGTTCTAGCGGACGCACAGATACGCAGTATTTT
many,TRBV6-5,TRBD2,TRBJ2-2,CASSFLAGTGELFF,TGTGCCAGCAGTTTTTTAGCGGGCACCGGGGAGCTGTTTTTT
many,TRBV12-3/TRBV12-4,.,TRBJ2-1,CASSQGVLSSYNEQFF,TGTGCCAGCAGCCAAGGGGTACTGAGCTCCTACAATGAGCAGTTCTTC
.,TRBV20-1,.,TRBJ2-7,CSARRSAGGGYEQYF,TGCAGTGCTAGACGGAGCGCCGGAGGTGGGTACGAGCAGTACTTC
.,TRBV6-1,.,TRBJ2-2,CASKKNRALNTGELFF,TGTGCCAGCAAAAAGAACCGGGCTCTGAACACCGGGGAGCTGTTTTTT
few,TRBV11-2,TRBD1,TRBJ2-7,CASSIDRATEQYF,TGTGCCAGCAGCATCGACAGGGCTACCGAGCAGTACTTC
many,TRBV3-1,.,TRBJ1-1,CASSHSAVMNTEAFF,TGTGCCAGCAGCCATTCCGCAGTCATGAACACTGAAGCTTTCTTT
.,TRBV20-1,.,TRBJ2-3,CSAKRWGSTYTQYF,TGCAGTGCCAAAAGATGGGGGAGCACATATACGCAGTATTTT
.,TRBV20-1,TRBD1,TRBJ2-3,CSASALRGQNTDTQYF,TGCAGTGCTAGTGCCCTTAGGGGACAGAACACAGATACGCAGTATTTT
few,TRBV4-1,.,TRBJ1-2,CASSGPGIPLVANYGYTF,TGCGCCAGCAGTGGACCAGGGATTCCCCTGGTGGCTAACTATGGCTACACCTTC
.,TRBV20-1,TRBD2,TRBJ2-7,CSARGTSGSSYEQYF,TGCAGTGCTAGGGGGACTAGCGGTAGCTCCTACGAGCAGTACTTC
many,TRBV10-3,.,TRBJ2-7,CAISGWSKHSYEQYF,TGTGCCATCAGTGGCTGGTCAAAGCACTCCTACGAGCAGTACTTC
many,TRBV28,.,TRBJ1-1,CASSLWGRGGKGQAFF,TGTGCCAGCAGTTTATGGGGCAGGGGAGGTAAAGGCCAAGCTTTCTTT
.,TRBV4-3,.,TRBJ1-2,CASSQDTGRTTPFNYGYTF,TGCGCCAGCAGCCAAGATACAGGGAGGACCACCCCATTTAACTATGGCTACACCTTC
few,TRBV5-1,.,TRBJ2-6,CASSLEQGLLSGANVLTF,TGCGCCAGCAGCTTGGAACAGGGTCTACTCTCTGGGGCCAACGTCCTGACTTTC
few,TRBV27,.,TRBJ2-7,CASSLNPAGRGTYEQYF,TGTGCCAGCAGTTTAAACCCCGCCGGCAGGGGTACCTACGAGCAGTACTTC
few,TRBV5-6,TRBD1,TRBJ1-2,CASSPGGAVYGYTF,TGTGCCAGCAGCCCAGGGGGCGCGGTTTATGGCTACACCTTC
many,TRBV18,.,TRBJ2-7,CASSQGQSGSYEQYF,TGTGCCAGCTCTCAAGGACAGTCGGGGTCCTACGAGCAGTACTTC